This T cell receptor (beta chain) was sequenced during a study of control samples from healthy donors and cancer patients. The CDR3 has 12 amino acids. CDR1 is GTSNPN, CDR2 SVGIG, per germline (reference sequence). V lost 2 bases and J 2 bases, leaving 6 bases between the germline ends. Profiled with immunoSEQ multiplex PCR; TCRdb holds only in-frame clones, not every one. The table has some 79,000 clones, about 90% seen once; the top ten hold over 3.5%. The rearrangement links TRBV30 to TRBJ1-2, with D possibly being TRBD1 (5 bases). The source material was blood. The sequence was collected from a woman in her fifties or sixties in good health. The CDR3 DNA reads as TGTGCCTGGAGTAGGGGAAACTATGGCTACACCTTC. It is translated as CAWSRGNYGYTF.